This T cell receptor (beta chain) was captured in a study of response to subunit inactivated influenza vaccine. V trimming: 5 bases; J trimming: 5 bases; junction bases outside the gene matches: 8. The CDR3 length is 17 residues. The germline V gene encodes CDR1 SGHVS and CDR2 FNYEAQ. About this clonotype: Its cognate antigen is unknown.

Study outcomes and limitations: The authors suggested that every seasonal influenza vaccination recruits few new T cells.

Each CDR3 protein is one row after TCRdb ran MiXCR on the RT-PCR reads. The sample lists 540,000 or so distinct CDR3 sequences, around 13% occurring once. The clonotype originates from a man aged 45 to 65 who received an inactivated influenza vaccine. The rearrangement uses TRBV7-6 and TRBJ2-3, with 15 bases fitting TRBD2. The source was PBMCs from blood, collected 40 to 50 days after vaccination. This CDR3 reads CASSPRTSGGVKDTQYF. The CDR3 DNA reads as TGTGCCAGCAGCCCCCGGACTAGCGGGGGGGTGAAAGATACGCAGTATTTT.